These T cell receptor beta chains were read from a single sample in a study of T cell responses to AZD1222 COVID-19 vaccine. The repertoire was sequenced with immunoSEQ multiplex PCR; TCRdb's copy has only in-frame clones and lacks some. The listing records 150,000 or so clones. The material sequenced was peripheral blood. The receptors shown here come from an adult in good health. CDR3s include the opening cysteine and the closing phenylalanine or tryptophan. A D gene is named only where the DNA matches it firmly.

v_gene	j_gene	len	d_gene	CDR3nt	CDR3aa
TRBV30	TRBJ2-1	12	.	TGTGCCTGGAGTGTACGAGGGGGTGAGCAGTTCTTC	CAWSVRGGEQFF
TRBV4-2	TRBJ2-1	16	.	TGTGCCAGCAGCCCTGAGGGGGGGAGCTCCTACAATGAGCAGTTCTTC	CASSPEGGSSYNEQFF
TRBV6-5	TRBJ1-2	15	TRBD1	TGTGCCAGCAGTAACAGGGGGGCCGCTAACTATGGCTACACCTTC	CASSNRGAANYGYTF
TRBV20-1	TRBJ1-4	14	.	TGCAGTGCTAGTGCCCCGACAGGAAATGAAAAACTGTTTTTT	CSASAPTGNEKLFF
TRBV7-2	TRBJ2-7	15	TRBD2	TGTGCCAGCAGCTTAGCTAGCGGGGGGGCCTACGAGCAGTACTTC	CASSLASGGAYEQYF
TRBV28	TRBJ2-6	15	.	TGTGCCAGCAGGACGCTAGGGACAGGGGCCAACGTCCTGACTTTC	CASRTLGTGANVLTF
TRBV15	TRBJ2-7	14	.	TGTGCCACCAGCAGAGATCGTTTAGGGGACGAGCAGTACTTC	CATSRDRLGDEQYF
TRBV19	TRBJ2-1	14	.	TGTGCCAGTAGTATAGCCCCGACAGAAAATGAGCAGTTCTTC	CASSIAPTENEQFF
TRBV5-1	TRBJ1-1	14	.	TGCGCCAGCAGGGGAGGTGCGGGGAACACTGAAGCTTTCTTT	CASRGGAGNTEAFF
TRBV12-5	TRBJ1-4	16	.	TGTGCTAGTGGTTTGGGAGGACGGCCTTTTAATGAAAAACTGTTTTTT	CASGLGGRPFNEKLFF
TRBV30	TRBJ2-7	14	.	TGTGCCTGGAATATGGATCAGGGGACCTACGAGCAGTACTTC	CAWNMDQGTYEQYF
TRBV6-5	TRBJ2-4	15	TRBD1	TGTGCCAGCAGTCCAGGGGGCCTAGTCAAAAACATTCAGTACTTC	CASSPGGLVKNIQYF
TRBV7-3	TRBJ2-3	18	.	TGTGCCAGCAGCTTGTTGCCTCTGGACCTCCGAGGCACAGATACGCAGTATTTT	CASSLLPLDLRGTDTQYF